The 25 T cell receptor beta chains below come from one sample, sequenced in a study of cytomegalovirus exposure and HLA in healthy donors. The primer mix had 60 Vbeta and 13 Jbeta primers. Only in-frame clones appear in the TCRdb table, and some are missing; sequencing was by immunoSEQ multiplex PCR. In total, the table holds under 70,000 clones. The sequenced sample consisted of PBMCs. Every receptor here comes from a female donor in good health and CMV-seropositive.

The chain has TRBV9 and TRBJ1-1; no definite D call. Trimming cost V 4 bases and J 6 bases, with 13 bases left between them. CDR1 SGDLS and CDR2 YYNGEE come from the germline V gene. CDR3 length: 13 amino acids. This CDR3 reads CASSQKSGSEAFF. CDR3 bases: TGTGCCAGCAGCCAGAAAAGCGGGTCTGAAGCTTTCTTT.

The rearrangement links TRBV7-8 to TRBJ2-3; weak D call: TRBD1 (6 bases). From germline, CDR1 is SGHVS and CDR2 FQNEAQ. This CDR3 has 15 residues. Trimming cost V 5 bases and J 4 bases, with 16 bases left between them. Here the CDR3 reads CASSLTGGLADTQYF. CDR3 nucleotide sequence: TGTGCCAGCAGCCTGACAGGAGGATTGGCAGATACGCAGTATTTT.

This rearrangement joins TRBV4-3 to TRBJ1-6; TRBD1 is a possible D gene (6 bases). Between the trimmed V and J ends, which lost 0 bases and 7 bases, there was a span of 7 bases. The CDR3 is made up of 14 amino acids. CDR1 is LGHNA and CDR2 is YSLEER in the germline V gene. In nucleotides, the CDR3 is TGCGCCAGCAGCCAAGAAAGGGGGAATTCACCCCTCCACTTT. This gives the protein CASSQERGNSPLHF.

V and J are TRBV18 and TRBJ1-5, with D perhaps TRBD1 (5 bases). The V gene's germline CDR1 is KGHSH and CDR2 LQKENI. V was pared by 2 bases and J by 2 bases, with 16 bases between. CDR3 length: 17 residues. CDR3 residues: CASSPKLGPGGNQPQHF. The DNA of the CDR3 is TGTGCCAGCTCACCAAAGTTGGGGCCTGGGGGCAATCAGCCCCAGCATTTT.

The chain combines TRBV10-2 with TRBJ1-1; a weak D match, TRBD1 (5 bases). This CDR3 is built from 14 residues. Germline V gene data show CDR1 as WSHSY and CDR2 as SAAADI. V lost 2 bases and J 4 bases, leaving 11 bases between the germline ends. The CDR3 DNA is TGCGCCAGCAGTGAGACCGGGGGAACCACTGAAGCTTTCTTT. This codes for CASSETGGTTEAFF.

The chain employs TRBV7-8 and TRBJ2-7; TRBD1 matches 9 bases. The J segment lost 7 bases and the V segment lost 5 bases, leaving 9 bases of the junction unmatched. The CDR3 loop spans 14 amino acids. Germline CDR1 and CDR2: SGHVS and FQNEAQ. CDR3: CASSRRDRAGEQYF. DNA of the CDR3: TGTGCCAGCAGCAGAAGGGACAGGGCCGGGGAGCAGTACTTC.

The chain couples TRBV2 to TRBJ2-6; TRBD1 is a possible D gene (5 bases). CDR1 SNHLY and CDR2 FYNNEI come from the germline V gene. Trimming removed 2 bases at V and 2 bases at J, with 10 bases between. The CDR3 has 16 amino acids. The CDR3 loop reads CASSEQGLAGANVLTF. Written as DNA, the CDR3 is TGTGCCAGCAGTGAACAGGGCCTAGCTGGGGCCAACGTCCTGACTTTC.

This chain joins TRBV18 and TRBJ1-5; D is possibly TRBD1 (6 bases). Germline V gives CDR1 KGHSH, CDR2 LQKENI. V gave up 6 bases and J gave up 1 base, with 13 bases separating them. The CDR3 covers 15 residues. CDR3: CASSSQGSSNQPQHF. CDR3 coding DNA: TGTGCCAGCTCGTCGCAGGGGTCGAGCAATCAGCCCCAGCATTTT.

In DNA, the CDR3 is TGCAGTGAACCACGGGAGACCCAGTACTTC. This sequence encodes CSEPRETQYF. The gene calls are TRBV20-1 and TRBJ2-5; D not certain. The germline V and J ends were trimmed by 7 bases and 5 bases, with 8 bases remaining between them. This CDR3 spans 10 amino acids. In germline, CDR1 is DFQATT, CDR2 SNEGSKA (reference sequence).

The CDR3 DNA sequence: TGTGCCAGCAAGCGGGAGGCAAGCTCCTACGAGCAGTACTTC. Protein sequence: CASKREASSYEQYF. The rearrangement links TRBV6-4 to TRBJ2-7; TRBD2 matches at 9 bases. Losses at the gene ends were 7 bases for V and 0 bases for J; bases not matched to a gene: 4. CDR1 is MRHNA, CDR2 SNTAGT, per germline. CDR3 length: 14 residues.

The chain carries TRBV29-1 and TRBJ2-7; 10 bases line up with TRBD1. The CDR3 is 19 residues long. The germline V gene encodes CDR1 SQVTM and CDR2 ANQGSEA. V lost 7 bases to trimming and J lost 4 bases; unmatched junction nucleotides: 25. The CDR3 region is CSGPGQGSEPPSGGYEQYF. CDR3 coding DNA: TGCAGCGGACCGGGACAGGGGTCCGAACCCCCCTCGGGGGGATACGAGCAGTACTTC.

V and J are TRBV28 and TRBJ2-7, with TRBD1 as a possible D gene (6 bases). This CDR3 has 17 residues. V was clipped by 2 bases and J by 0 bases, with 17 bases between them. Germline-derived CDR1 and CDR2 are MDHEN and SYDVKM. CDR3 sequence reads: CASSLGGYVPDSYEQYF. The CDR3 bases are TGTGCCAGCAGTTTAGGGGGCTATGTTCCCGACTCCTACGAGCAGTACTTC.

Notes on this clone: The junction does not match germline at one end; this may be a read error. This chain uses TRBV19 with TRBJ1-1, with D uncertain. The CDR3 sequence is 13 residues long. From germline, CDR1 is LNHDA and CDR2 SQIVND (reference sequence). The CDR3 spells CASSNQGDTEDFF. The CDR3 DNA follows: TGTGCCAGTAGTAATCAAGGTGACACTGAAGATTTCTTT. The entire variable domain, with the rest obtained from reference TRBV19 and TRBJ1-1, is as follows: DGGITQSPKYLFRKEGQNVTLSCEQNLNHDAMYWYRQDPGQGLRLIYYSQIVNDFQKGDIAEGYSVSREKKESFPLTVTSAQKNPTAFYLCASSNQGDTEDFFGQGTRLTVV.

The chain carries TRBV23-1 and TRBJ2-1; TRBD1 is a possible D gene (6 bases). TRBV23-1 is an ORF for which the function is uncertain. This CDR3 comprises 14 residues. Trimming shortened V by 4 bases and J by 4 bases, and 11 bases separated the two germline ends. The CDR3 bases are TGCGCCAGCAGTCCGAGGGACAAATACAATGAGCAGTTCTTC. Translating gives CASSPRDKYNEQFF.

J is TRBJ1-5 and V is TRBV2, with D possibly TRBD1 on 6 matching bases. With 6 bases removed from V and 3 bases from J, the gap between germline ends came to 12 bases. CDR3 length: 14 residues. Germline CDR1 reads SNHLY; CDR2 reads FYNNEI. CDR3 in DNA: TGTGCCAGCAGCCGACAGGCAGACAATCAGCCCCAGCATTTT. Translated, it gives CASSRQADNQPQHF.

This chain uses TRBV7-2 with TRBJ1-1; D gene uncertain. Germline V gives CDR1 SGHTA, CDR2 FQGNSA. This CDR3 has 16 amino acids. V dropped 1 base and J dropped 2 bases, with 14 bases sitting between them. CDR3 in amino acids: CASSLVYLEGNTEAFF. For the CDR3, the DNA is TGTGCCAGCAGCTTAGTCTATCTCGAGGGAAACACTGAAGCTTTCTTT.

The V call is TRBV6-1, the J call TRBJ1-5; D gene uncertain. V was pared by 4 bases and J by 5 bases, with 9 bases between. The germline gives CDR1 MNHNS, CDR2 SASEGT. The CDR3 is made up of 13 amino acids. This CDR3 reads CASSAGTDQPQHF. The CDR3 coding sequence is TGTGCCAGCAGTGCCGGCACAGATCAGCCCCAGCATTTT.

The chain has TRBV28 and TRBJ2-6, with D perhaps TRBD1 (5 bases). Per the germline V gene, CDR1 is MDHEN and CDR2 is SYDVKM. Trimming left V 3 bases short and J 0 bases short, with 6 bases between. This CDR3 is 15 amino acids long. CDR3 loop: CASSFDSSGANVLTF. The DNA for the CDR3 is TGTGCCAGCAGTTTTGACAGCTCTGGGGCCAACGTCCTGACTTTC.

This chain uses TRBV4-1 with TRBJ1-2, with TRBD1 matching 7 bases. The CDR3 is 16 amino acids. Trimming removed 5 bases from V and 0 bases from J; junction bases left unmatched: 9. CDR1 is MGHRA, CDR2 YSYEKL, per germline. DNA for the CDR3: TGCGCCAGCAGCGTTCCGGGACAGCTTGCTAACTATGGCTACACCTTC. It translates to CASSVPGQLANYGYTF.

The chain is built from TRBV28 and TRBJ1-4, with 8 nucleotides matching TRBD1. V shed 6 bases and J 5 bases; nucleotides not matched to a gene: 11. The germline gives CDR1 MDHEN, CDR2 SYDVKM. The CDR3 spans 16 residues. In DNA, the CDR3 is TGTGCCAGCAGACGCGGGACGGGACAGGCGAATGAAAAACTGTTTTTT. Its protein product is CASRRGTGQANEKLFF.

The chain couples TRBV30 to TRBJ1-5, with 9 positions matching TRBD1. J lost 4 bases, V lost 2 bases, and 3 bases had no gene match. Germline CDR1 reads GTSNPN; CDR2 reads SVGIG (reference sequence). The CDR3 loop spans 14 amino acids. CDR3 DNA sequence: TGTGCCTGGAGTAAGGGACAGGGTAATCAGCCCCAGCATTTT. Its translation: CAWSKGQGNQPQHF.

The CDR3 nucleotides read TGTGCCAGCTCACCCAGGCAGGGACAGACTAAAAACATTCAGTACTTC. This translates into CASSPRQGQTKNIQYF. This chain links TRBV18 with TRBJ2-4; 7 bases are a match to TRBD1. CDR3 length equals 16 residues. Germline V gene data show CDR1 as KGHSH and CDR2 as LQKENI. V was pared by 3 bases and J by 4 bases, with 9 bases of the junction left unmatched.

The CDR3 loop is CASSPATGHTIPNEKLFF. DNA for the CDR3: TGTGCCAGCTCACCAGCCACGGGACACACTATTCCTAATGAAAAACTGTTTTTT. V and J are TRBV18 and TRBJ1-4; possibly TRBD1 for D (6 bases). CDR1 is KGHSH and CDR2 is LQKENI in the germline V gene. V lost 2 bases and J lost 3, with 19 bases in between. The CDR3 sequence is 18 residues long.

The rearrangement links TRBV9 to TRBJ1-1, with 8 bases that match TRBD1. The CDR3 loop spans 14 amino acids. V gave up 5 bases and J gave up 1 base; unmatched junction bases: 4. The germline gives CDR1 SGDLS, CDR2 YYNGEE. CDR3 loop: CASSEGQGNTEAFF. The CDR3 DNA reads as TGTGCCAGCAGTGAAGGACAGGGGAACACTGAAGCTTTCTTT.

This chain's CDR3 is CASSSQGYYGYTF. The CDR3 DNA follows: TGCGCCAGCAGCTCACAGGGATACTATGGCTACACCTTC. This rearrangement joins TRBV5-1 to TRBJ1-2; perhaps TRBD1 as D (6 bases). Deletions cut 3 bases from V and 3 bases from J, with 9 bases between. Germline CDR1 is SGHRS and CDR2 is YFSETQ. The CDR3 contains 13 residues.